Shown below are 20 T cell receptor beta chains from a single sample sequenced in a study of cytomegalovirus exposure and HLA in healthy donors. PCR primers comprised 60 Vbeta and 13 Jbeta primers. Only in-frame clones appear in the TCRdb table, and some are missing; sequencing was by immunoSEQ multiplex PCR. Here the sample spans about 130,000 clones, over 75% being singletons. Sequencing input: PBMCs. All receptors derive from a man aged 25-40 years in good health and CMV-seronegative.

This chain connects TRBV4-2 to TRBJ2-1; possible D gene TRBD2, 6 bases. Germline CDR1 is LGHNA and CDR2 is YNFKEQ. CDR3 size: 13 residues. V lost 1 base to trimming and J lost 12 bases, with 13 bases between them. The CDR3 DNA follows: TGTGCCAGCAGCCAAGGACTAGGCGGGGTGCAGTTCTTC. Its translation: CASSQGLGGVQFF.

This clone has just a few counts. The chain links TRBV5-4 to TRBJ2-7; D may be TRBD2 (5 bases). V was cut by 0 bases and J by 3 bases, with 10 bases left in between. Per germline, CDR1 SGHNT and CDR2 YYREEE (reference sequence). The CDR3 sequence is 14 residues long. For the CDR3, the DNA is TGTGCCAGCAGCTTGGAGGGAGCATTCTACGAGCAGTACTTC. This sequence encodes CASSLEGAFYEQYF.

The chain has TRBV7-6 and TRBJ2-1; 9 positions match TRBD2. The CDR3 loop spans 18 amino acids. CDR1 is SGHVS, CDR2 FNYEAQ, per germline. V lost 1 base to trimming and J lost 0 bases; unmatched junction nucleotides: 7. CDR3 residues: CASSLGLAGPHSYNEQFF. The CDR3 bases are TGTGCCAGCAGCTTAGGGCTAGCGGGACCCCACTCCTACAATGAGCAGTTCTTC.

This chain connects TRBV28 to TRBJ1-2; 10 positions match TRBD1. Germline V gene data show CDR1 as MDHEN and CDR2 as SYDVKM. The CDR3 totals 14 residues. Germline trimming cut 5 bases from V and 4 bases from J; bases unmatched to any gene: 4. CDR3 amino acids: CASSATGGLYGYTF. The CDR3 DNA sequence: TGTGCCAGCAGTGCGACAGGGGGCCTCTATGGCTACACCTTC.

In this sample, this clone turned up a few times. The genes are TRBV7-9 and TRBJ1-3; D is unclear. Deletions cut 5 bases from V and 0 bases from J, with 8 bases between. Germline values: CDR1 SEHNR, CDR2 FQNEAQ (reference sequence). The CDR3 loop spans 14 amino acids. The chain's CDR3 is CASSPSPSGNTIYF. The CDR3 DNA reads TGTGCCAGCAGCCCATCCCCCTCTGGAAACACCATATATTTT.

This CDR3 is CASSQSGGNEQFF. In DNA form, the CDR3 reads TGCGCCAGCAGCCAATCTGGGGGGAATGAGCAGTTCTTC. V is TRBV4-3 and J is TRBJ2-1; TRBD2 might be the D (6 bases). CDR1 and CDR2 from the germline V gene are LGHNA and YSLEER. With 2 bases removed from V and 7 bases from J, the gap between germline ends came to 9 bases. CDR3 size: 13 residues.

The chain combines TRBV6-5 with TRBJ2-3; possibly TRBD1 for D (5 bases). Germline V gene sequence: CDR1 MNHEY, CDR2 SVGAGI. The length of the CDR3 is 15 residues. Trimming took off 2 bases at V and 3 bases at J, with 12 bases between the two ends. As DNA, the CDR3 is TGTGCCAGCAGTTACGGTCGGCAGGGTACAGATACGCAGTATTTT. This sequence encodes CASSYGRQGTDTQYF.

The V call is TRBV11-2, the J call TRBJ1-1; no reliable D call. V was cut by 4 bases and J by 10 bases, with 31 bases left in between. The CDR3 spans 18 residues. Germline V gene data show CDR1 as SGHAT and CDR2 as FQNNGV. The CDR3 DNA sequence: TGTGCCAGCAGCTACCCCCAAAGGAACCGGCCAGCCGGGATCGGAGCTTTCTTT. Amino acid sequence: CASSYPQRNRPAGIGAFF.

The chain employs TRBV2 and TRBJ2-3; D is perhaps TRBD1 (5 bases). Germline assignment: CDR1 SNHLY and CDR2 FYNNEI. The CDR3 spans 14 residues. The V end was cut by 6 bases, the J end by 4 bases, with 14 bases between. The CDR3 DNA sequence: TGTGCCAGCAGGGATCTTACAGGTTCAGATACGCAGTATTTT. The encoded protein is CASRDLTGSDTQYF.

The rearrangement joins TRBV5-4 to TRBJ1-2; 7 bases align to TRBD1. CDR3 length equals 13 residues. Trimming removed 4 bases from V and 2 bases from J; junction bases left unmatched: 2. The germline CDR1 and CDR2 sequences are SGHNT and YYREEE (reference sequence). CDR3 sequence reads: CASSGTANYGYTF. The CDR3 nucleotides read TGTGCCAGCAGCGGGACAGCCAACTATGGCTACACCTTC. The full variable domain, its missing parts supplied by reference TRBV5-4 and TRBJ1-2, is ETGVTQSPTHLIKTRGQQVTLRCSSQSGHNTVSWYQQALGQGPQFIFQYYREEENGRGNFPPRFSGLQFPNYSSELNVNALELDDSALYLCASSGTANYGYTFGSGTRLTVV.

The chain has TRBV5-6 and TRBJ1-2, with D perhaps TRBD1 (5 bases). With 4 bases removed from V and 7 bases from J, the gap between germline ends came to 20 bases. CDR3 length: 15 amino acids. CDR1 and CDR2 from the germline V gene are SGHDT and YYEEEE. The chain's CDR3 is CASSPRGSSIGGYTF. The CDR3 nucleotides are TGTGCCAGCAGCCCCCGGGGGTCTTCTATTGGTGGCTACACCTTC.

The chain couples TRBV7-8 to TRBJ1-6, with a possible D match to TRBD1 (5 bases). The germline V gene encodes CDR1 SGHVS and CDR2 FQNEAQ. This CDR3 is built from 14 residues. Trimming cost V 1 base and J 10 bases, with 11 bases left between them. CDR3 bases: TGTGCCAGCAGCTTAGGGCTAGGGGAATCACCCCTCCACTTT. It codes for CASSLGLGESPLHF.

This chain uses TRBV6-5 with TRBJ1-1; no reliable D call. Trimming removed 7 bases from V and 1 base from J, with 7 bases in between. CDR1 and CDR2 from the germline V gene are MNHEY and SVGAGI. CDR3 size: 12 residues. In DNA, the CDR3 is TGTGCCAGCAACTCCCGGAACACTGAAGCTTTCTTT. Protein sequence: CASNSRNTEAFF.

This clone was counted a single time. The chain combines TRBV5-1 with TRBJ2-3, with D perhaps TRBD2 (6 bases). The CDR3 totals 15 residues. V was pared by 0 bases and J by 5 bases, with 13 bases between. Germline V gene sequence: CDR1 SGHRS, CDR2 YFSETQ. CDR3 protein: CASSLAGVSGDTQYF. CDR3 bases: TGCGCCAGCAGCTTGGCGGGGGTTAGCGGAGATACGCAGTATTTT.

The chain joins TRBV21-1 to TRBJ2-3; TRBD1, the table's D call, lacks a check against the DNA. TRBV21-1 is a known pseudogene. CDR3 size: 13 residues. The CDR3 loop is CATFINRENTQYF. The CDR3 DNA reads TGTGCCACCTTCATAAACAGGGAAAATACGCAGTATTTT.

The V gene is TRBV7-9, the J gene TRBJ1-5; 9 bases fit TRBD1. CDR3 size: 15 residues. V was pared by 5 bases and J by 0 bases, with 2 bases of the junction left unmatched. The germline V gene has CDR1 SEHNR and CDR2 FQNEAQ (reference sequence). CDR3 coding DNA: TGTGCCAGCAGCCAGACAGGGGGTAGCAATCAGCCCCAGCATTTT. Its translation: CASSQTGGSNQPQHF.

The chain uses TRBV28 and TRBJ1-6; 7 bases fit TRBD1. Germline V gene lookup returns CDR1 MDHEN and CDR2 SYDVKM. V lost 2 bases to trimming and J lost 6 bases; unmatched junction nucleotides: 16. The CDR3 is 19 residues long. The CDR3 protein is CASSLVIGGGPDFNSPLHF. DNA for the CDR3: TGTGCCAGCAGTTTAGTCATAGGGGGCGGCCCTGACTTTAATTCACCCCTCCACTTT.

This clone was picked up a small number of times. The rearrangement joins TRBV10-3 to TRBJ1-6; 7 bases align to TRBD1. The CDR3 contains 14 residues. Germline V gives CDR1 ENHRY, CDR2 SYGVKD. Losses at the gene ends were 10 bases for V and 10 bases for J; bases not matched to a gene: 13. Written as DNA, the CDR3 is TGTGCCACCGCGACAGGGCAGTTCGACTCACCCCTCCACTTT. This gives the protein CATATGQFDSPLHF.

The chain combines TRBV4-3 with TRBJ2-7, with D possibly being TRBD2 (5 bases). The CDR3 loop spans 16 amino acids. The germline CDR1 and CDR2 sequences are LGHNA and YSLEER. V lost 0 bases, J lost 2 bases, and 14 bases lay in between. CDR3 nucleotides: TGCGCCAGCAGCCAAGACCGACGGGGTAGCACCTACGAGCAGTACTTC. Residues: CASSQDRRGSTYEQYF.

The CDR3 spells CASSAYRGVSGNTIYF. CDR3 nucleotide sequence: TGTGCCAGCAGTGCATACAGGGGAGTCTCTGGAAACACCATATATTTT. The rearrangement joins TRBV6-6 to TRBJ1-3; 7 nucleotides agree with TRBD1. Germline-derived CDR1 and CDR2 are MNHNY and SVGAGI (reference sequence). The V segment lost 5 bases and the J segment 0 bases; nucleotides outside the gene matches: 7. The CDR3 length is 16 residues.